This TCR beta chain was sequenced in a study of T cells in Graves' hyperthyroidism and ophthalmopathy. As for the study in general: Peripheral blood was obtained at initial diagnosis, preceding any treatment.

RNA transcripts served as the template for amplifying TCR beta CDR3 regions. First-round RT-PCR targeting the TCR CDR3 was performed with the HTBI primer set. TCRdb independently ran MiXCR on the multiplex PCR reads; one entry per CDR3 protein. The top ten clones hold roughly 8.3% of a sample with over 700,000 distinct CDR3 sequences, about 38% of them seen once. The table lists this clonotype with a few counts. This CDR3 is built from 14 residues. V lost 0 bases to trimming and J lost 0 bases, with 5 bases between them. Germline V lookup: CDR1 MGHRA, CDR2 YSYEKL. For the diagnoses, clinical symptoms, serum thyroxine and TRAb, thyroid ultrasound and orbital computed tomography were used.

Sequencing was carried out using blood. This chain uses TRBV4-1 with TRBJ1-1, with unresolved D. This receptor was taken from a man younger than 30 with Graves' hyperthyroidism. As DNA, the CDR3 is TGCGCCAGCAGCCAAGAAGCAGTGAACACTGAAGCTTTCTTT. As protein: CASSQEAVNTEAFF.